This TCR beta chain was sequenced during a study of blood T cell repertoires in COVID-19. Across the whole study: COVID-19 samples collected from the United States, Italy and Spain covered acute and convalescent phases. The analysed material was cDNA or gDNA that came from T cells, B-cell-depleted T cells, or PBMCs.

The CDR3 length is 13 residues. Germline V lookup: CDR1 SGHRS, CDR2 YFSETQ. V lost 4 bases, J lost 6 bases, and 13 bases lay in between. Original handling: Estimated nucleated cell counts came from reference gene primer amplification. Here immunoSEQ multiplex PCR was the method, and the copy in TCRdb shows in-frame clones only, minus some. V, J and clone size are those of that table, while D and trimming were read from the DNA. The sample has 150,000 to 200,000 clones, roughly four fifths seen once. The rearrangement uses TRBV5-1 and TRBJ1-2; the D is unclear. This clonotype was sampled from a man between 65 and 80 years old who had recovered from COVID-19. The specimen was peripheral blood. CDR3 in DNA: TGCGCCAGCAGCCAGACTCTAACTGATGGCTACACCTTC. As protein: CASSQTLTDGYTF.